Sequencing of this TCR beta chain was carried out in a study of shared clonotypes between healthy human individuals. Authors' data handling: Junction-only sequences without quality scores were provided by ImmunoSEQ, so filtering was different. This table comes from immunoSEQ multiplex PCR, and its TCRdb copy is limited to in-frame clones, with some not included. V, J and clone size are taken as reported in that table, and D and trimming were inferred from the DNA itself. The table records a few hundred thousand clones, roughly 78% of them present only once. The clonotype comes from a middle-aged woman in good health. Some clones in this sample may be carry-over from other donors' samples. The specimen was PBMCs.

The CDR3, as DNA: TGTGCCAGCAGCCATTTGGGAGTTGGCACAGATACGCAGTATTTT. This gives the protein CASSHLGVGTDTQYF. The rearrangement uses TRBV14 and TRBJ2-3; D may be TRBD2 (5 bases). This CDR3 is 15 amino acids long. V lost 3 bases, J lost 1 base, and 11 bases lay in between. Germline V gene lookup returns CDR1 SGHDN and CDR2 FVKESK.